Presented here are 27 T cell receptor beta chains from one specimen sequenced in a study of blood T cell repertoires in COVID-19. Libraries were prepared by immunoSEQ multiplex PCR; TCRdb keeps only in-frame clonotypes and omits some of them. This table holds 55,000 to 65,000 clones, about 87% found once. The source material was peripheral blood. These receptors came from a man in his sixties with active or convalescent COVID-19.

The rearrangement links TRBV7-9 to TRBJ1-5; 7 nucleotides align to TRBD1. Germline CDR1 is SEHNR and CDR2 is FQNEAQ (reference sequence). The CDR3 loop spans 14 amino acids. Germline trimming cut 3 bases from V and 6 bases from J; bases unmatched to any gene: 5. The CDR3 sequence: CASSFTGAGQPQHF. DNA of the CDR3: TGTGCCAGCAGCTTCACAGGGGCCGGTCAGCCCCAGCATTTT.

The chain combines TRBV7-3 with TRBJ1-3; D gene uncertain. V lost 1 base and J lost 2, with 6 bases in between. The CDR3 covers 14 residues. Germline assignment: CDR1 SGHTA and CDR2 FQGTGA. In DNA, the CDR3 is TGTGCCAGCAGCTTAAACGGGGCTGGAAACACCATATATTTT. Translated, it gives CASSLNGAGNTIYF.

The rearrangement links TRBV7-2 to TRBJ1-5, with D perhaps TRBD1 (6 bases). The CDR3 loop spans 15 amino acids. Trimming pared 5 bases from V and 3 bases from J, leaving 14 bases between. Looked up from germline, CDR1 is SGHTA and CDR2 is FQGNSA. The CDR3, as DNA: TGTGCCAGCAGCCCAGGAGGACAGATCAATCAGCCCCAGCATTTT. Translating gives CASSPGGQINQPQHF.

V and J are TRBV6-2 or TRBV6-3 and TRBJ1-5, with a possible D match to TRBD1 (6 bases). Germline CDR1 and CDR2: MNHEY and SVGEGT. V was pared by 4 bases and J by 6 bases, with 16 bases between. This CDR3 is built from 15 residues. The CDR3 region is CASSWGQGGSQPQHF. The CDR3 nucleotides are TGTGCCAGCAGTTGGGGGCAGGGTGGTAGTCAGCCCCAGCATTTT.

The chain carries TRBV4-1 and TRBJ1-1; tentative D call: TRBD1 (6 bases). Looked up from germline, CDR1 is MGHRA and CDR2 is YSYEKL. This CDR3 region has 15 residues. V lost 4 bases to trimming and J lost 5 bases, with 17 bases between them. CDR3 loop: CASSPSVVQGTEAFF. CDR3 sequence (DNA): TGCGCCAGCAGCCCTTCGGTGGTGCAGGGGACTGAAGCTTTCTTT.

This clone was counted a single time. CDR3 protein: CASSPGVAGGPNSRNEQFF. The CDR3 DNA follows: TGCGCCAGCAGCCCCGGGGTAGCGGGGGGGCCTAATTCTCGGAATGAGCAGTTCTTC. V and J are TRBV5-1 and TRBJ2-1; TRBD2 matches 11 bases. CDR1 is SGHRS and CDR2 is YFSETQ in the germline V gene. This CDR3 spans 19 amino acids. V lost 4 bases and J lost 7; bases outside the gene matches: 19.

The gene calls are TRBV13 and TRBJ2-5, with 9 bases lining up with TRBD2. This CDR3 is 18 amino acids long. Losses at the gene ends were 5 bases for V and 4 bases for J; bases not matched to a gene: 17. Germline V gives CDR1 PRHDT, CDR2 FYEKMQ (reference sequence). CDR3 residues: CASSLRGWGTSTRETQYF. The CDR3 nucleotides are TGTGCCAGCAGCCTTCGCGGATGGGGGACTAGCACTCGAGAGACCCAGTACTTC.

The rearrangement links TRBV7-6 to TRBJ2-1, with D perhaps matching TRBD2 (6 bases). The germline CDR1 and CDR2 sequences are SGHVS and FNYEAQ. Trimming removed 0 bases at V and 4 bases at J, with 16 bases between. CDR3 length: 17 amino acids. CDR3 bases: TGTGCCAGCAGCTTAGCCGAGCGGCGGGGCCTATACAATGAGCAGTTCTTC. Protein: CASSLAERRGLYNEQFF.

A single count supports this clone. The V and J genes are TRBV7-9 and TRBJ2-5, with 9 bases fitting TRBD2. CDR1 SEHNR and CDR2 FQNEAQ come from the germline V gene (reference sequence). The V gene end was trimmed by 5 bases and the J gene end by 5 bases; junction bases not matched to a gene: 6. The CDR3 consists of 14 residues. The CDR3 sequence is CASSPGTSFETQYF. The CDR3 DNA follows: TGTGCCAGCAGCCCGGGGACTAGCTTTGAGACCCAGTACTTC.

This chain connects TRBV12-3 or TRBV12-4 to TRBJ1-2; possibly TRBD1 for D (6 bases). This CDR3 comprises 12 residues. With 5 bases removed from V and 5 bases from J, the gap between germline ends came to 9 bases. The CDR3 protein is CASSDTGYGYTF. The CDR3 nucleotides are TGTGCCAGCAGTGATACAGGGTATGGCTACACCTTC.

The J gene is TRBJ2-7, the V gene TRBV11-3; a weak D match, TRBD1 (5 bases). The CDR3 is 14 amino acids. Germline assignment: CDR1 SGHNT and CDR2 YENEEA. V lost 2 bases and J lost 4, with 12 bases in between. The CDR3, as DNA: TGTGCCAGCAGCTTATATTCCAGGGAATACGAGCAGTACTTC. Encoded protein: CASSLYSREYEQYF.

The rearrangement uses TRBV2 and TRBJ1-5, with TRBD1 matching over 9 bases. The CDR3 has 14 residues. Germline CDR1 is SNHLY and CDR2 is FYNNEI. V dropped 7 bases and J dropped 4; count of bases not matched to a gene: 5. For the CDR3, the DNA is TGTGCCAGCATGACAGGACAGGGGAATCAGCCCCAGCATTTT. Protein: CASMTGQGNQPQHF. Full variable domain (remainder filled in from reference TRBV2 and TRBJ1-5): EPEVTQTPSHQVTQMGQEVILRCVPISNHLYFYWYRQILGQKVEFLVSFYNNEISEKSEIFDDQFSVERPDGSNFTLKIRSTKLEDSAMYFCASMTGQGNQPQHFGDGTRLSIL.

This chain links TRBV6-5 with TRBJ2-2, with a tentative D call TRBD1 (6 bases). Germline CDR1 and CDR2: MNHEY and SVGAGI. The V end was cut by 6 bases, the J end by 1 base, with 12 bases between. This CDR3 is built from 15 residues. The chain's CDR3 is CASSLETGNTGELFF. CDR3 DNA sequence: TGTGCCAGCAGCCTTGAGACAGGGAACACCGGGGAGCTGTTTTTT.

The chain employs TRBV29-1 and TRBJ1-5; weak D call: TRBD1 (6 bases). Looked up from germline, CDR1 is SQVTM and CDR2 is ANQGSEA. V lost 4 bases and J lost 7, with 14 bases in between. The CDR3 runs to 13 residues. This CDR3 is CSVVQGRGQPQHF. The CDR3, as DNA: TGCAGCGTTGTACAGGGTAGAGGACAGCCCCAGCATTTT. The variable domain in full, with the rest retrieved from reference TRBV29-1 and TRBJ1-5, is SAVISQKPSRDICQRGTSLTIQCQVDSQVTMMFWYRQQPGQSLTLIATANQGSEATYESGFVIDKFPISRPNLTFSTLTVSNMSPEDSSIYLCSVVQGRGQPQHFGDGTRLSIL.

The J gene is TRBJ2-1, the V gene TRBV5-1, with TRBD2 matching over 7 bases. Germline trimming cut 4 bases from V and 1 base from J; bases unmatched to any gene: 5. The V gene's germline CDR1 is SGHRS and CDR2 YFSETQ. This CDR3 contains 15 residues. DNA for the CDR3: TGCGCCAGCAGCGACGTCGGGGGGTCCTACAATGAGCAGTTCTTC. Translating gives CASSDVGGSYNEQFF.

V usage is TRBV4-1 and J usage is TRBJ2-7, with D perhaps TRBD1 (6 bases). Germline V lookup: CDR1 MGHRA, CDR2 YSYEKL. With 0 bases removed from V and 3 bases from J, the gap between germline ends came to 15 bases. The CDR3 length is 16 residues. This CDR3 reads CASSQDWRNRVYEQYF. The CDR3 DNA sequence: TGCGCCAGCAGCCAAGATTGGAGGAACAGGGTCTACGAGCAGTACTTC.

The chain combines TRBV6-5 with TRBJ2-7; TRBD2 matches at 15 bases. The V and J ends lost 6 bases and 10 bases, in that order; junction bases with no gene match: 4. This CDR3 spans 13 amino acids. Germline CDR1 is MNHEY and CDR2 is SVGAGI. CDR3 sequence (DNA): TGTGCCAGCAGGCCGGGACTAGCGGGAGGCCAGTACTTC. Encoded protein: CASRPGLAGGQYF.

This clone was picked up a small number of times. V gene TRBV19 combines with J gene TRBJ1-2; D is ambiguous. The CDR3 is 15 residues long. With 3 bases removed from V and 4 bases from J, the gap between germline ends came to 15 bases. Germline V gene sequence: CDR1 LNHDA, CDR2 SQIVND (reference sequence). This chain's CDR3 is CASSMGFGESYGYTF. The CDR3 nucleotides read TGTGCCAGTAGTATGGGGTTTGGGGAGTCCTATGGCTACACCTTC.

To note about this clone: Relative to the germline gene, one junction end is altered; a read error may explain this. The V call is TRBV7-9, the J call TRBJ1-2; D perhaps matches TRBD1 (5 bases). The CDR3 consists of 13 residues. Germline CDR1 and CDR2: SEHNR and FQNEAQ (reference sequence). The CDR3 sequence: CASSFAGGDRAPF. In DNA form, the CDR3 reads TGTGCCAGCAGCTTCGCGGGGGGAGACCGTGCACCTTTC. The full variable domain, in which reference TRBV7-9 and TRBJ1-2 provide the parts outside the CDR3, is DTGVSQNPRHKITKRGQNVTFRCDPISEHNRLYWYRQTLGQGPEFLTYFQNEAQLEKSRLLSDRFSAERPKGSFSTLEIQRTEQGDSAMYLCASSFAGGDRAPFGSGTRLTVV.

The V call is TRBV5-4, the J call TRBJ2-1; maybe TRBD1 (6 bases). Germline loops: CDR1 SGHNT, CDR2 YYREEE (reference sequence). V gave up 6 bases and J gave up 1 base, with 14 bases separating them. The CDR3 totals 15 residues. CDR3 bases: TGTGCCAGCACCCTGGGGGCGGCATCCTACAATGAGCAGTTCTTC. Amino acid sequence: CASTLGAASYNEQFF.

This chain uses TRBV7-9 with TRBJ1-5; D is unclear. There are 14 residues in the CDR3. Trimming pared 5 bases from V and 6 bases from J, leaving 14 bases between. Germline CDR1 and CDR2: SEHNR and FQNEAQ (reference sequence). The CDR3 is CASSPDGYTQPQHF. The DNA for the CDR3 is TGTGCCAGCAGCCCCGACGGGTACACTCAGCCCCAGCATTTT.

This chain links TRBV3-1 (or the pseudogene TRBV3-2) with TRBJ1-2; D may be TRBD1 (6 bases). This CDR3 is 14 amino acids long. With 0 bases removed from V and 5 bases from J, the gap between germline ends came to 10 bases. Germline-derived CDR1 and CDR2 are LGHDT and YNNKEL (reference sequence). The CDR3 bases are TGTGCCAGCAGCCAAGAATCGCAGGGGTATGGCTACACCTTC. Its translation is CASSQESQGYGYTF.

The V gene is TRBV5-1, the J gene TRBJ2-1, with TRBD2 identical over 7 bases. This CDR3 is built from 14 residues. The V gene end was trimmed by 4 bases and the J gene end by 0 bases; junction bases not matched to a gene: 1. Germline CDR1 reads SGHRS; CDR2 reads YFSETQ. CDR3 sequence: CASSGGSSYNEQFF. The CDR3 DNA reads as TGCGCCAGCAGCGGCGGGAGCTCCTACAATGAGCAGTTCTTC.

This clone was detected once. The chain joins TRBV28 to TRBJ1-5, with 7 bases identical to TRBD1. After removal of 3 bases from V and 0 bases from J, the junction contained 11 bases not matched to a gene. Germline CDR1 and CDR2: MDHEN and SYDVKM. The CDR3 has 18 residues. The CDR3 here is CASSFTGTEFYSNQPQHF. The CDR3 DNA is TGTGCCAGCAGTTTCACCGGGACAGAATTTTATAGCAATCAGCCCCAGCATTTT.

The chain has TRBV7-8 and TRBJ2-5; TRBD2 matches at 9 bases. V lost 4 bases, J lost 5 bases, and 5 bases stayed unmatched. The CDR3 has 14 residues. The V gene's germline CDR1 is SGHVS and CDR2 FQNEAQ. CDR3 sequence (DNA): TGTGCCAGCAGCTCCCCTAGCGGGATTGAGACCCAGTACTTC. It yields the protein CASSSPSGIETQYF.

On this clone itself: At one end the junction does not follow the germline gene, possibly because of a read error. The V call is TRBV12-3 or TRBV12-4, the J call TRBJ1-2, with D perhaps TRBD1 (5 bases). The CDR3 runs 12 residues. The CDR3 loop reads CASSLGRTGLAF. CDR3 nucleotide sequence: TGTGCCAGCAGTTTGGGGCGTACGGGTTTGGCCTTC.

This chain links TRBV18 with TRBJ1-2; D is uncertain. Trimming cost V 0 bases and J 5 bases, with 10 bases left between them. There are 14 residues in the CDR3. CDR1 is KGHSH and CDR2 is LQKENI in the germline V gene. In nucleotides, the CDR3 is TGTGCCAGCTCACCACCGACCCAGACTTATGGCTACACCTTC. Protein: CASSPPTQTYGYTF.